This TCR beta chain comes out of a study of cytomegalovirus exposure and HLA in healthy donors. The V segment lost 4 bases and the J segment 7 bases; nucleotides outside the gene matches: 10. Germline V gene sequence: CDR1 SEHNR, CDR2 FQNEAQ (reference sequence). CDR3 size: 15 residues. The PCR employed 60 Vbeta primers together with 13 Jbeta primers. This table comes from immunoSEQ multiplex PCR, and its TCRdb copy is limited to in-frame clones, with some not included. The sample gives about 160,000 clones, approximately 78% of which show up once; around 0.91% is in the top ten. The clonotype originates from a girl aged 2-9 years in good health and CMV-seropositive. The chain joins TRBV7-9 to TRBJ1-2; 9 bases map to TRBD1. The specimen was PBMCs. DNA of the CDR3: TGTGCCAGCAGCTCCGCTCCGGGACAGGGTACTGGCTACACCTTC. The encoded protein is CASSSAPGQGTGYTF. The entire variable domain, with the rest obtained from reference TRBV7-9 and TRBJ1-2, is as follows: DTGVSQNPRHKITKRGQNVTFRCDPISEHNRLYWYRQTLGQGPEFLTYFQNEAQLEKSRLLSDRFSAERPKGSFSTLEIQRTEQGDSAMYLCASSSAPGQGTGYTFGSGTRLTVV.